This T cell receptor beta chain stems from a study of OX40 agonist ivuxolimab in advanced cancers. Study in general: With ivuxolimab, an agonistic anti-OX40 (CD134) antibody, patients were treated. Notes on the study in general: Doses of 0.1 to 3.0 mg/kg were accompanied by clonal expansion of CD4+ and CD8+ blood T cells by week 6.

This CDR3 region has 14 residues. V gave up 3 bases and J gave up 4 bases; unmatched junction bases: 2. Germline V gives CDR1 SGHTA, CDR2 FQGNSA. Method: immunoSEQ multiplex PCR; TCRdb's copy keeps in-frame clones and lacks some. Of 34,000 or so clones listed, approximately 80% are singletons. Notes on this clone: Its target is not known.

Sequencing used CD4+ or CD8+ T cells sorted from blood, obtained in a trial of the OX40 agonist ivuxolimab. This rearrangement joins TRBV7-2 to TRBJ2-7; 11 bases agree with TRBD2. This receptor was identified in an adult with an advanced solid tumor such as melanoma, head and neck, liver or kidney cancer. In DNA form, the CDR3 reads TGTGCCAGCAGCTTGACTAGCGGGGTTTACGAGCAGTACTTC. Protein product: CASSLTSGVYEQYF.